This TCR beta chain was recovered during a study of blood T cell repertoires in COVID-19. Sequencing was performed with immunoSEQ multiplex PCR; in TCRdb, only in-frame clones are kept and a portion is missing. The data hold roughly 180,000 clones, with around four fifths observed a single time. The CDR3 extends over 14 amino acids. From germline, CDR1 is MNHEY and CDR2 SVGAGI. V trimming: 11 bases; J trimming: 9 bases; junction bases outside the gene matches: 10. The sequence derives from a woman in her 50s who had recovered from COVID-19. V is TRBV6-5 and J is TRBJ2-1; 13 bases map to TRBD2. The sample comprised PBMCs or T cells enriched from blood (not recorded which). Here the CDR3 reads CAGGGLAGFSEQFF. DNA for the CDR3: TGTGCCGGGGGGGGACTAGCGGGATTTAGTGAGCAGTTCTTC.